This record covers a single TCR beta chain. This entry belongs to a study of identical twins. TCRdb redid the calling of the 5' RACE reads with MiXCR, one entry per CDR3 protein. Of around 690,000 distinct CDR3 sequences listed, 21% are singletons. CDR3 length equals 11 residues. With 3 bases removed from V and 12 bases from J, the gap between germline ends came to 9 bases. This sample was shared with a second study, whose subject was T cells expressing NK-cell markers.

The gene calls are TRBV12-3 or TRBV12-4 and TRBJ1-5; D gene unclear. Sequences were obtained from PBMCs. The receptor's source is a woman under 30 in good health. CDR3 region: CASSFLQSQHF. The DNA for the CDR3 is TGTGCCAGCAGTTTTTTACAGAGCCAGCATTTT.